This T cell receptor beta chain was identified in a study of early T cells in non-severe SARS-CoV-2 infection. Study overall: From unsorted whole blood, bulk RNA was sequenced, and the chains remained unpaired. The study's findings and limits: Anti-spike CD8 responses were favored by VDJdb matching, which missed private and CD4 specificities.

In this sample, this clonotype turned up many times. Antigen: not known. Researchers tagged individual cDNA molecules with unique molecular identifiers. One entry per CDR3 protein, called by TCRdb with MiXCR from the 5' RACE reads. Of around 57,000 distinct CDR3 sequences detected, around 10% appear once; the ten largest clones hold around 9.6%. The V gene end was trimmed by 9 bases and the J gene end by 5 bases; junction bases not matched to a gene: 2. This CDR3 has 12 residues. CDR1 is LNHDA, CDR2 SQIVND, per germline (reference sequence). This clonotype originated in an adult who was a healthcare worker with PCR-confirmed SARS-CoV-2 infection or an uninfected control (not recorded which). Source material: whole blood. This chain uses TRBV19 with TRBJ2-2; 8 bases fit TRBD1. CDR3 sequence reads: CASYRGTGELFF. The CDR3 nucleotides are TGTGCCAGCTACAGGGGGACCGGGGAGCTGTTTTTT.